This T cell receptor (beta chain) was identified in a study of T cell repertoires and HLA-DP antigens. Across the whole study: Donors were two male and one female, aged 18-to-29 to 60-to-69. Average DNA input: around 200 ng for CD137+CD4+ sorts, roughly 1.2 ug pre-culture.

Data came from immunoSEQ multiplex PCR; TCRdb stores just in-frame clones and leaves some out. Found here are about 89,000 clones, around nine tenths of them singletons; the top ten hold 1.7%. Study-wide findings and caveats: Against one allele, clones undetected before culture averaged about 40%; against the other, roughly 51%. No separate analysis of naive versus memory CD4+ cells was done.

V lost 5 bases and J 0 bases, leaving 12 bases between the germline ends. Germline V gives CDR1 SGHTA, CDR2 FQGNSA. CDR3 length: 15 amino acids. As to this clone: Its antigen remains unknown.

The source of this sequence is a man aged 50 or older in good health and CMV-seronegative. Sequenced material: CD4+ T cells from PBMCs. The chain joins TRBV7-2 to TRBJ2-3; maybe TRBD2 (5 bases). CDR3 in amino acids: CASSRGSSSTDTQYF. CDR3 sequence (DNA): TGTGCCAGCAGCCGTGGGAGTTCTAGCACAGATACGCAGTATTTT.